A selection of T cell receptor beta chains follows, all from one sample in a study of post-analysis software for immune sequencing data. TCRdb re-derived calls from the PCR reads in MiXCR, one entry per CDR3 protein. The sample yields almost 700,000 distinct CDR3 sequences, around 60% seen once. The specimen sequenced was blood. Every receptor here comes from a girl aged 2 to 9 with multiple sclerosis. The CDR3 runs from the conserved cysteine through the conserved F or W. The D gene is left open where the match is weak. Some rows have no size entry. The others give once, few or many, or a class for an expanded clone.

TRBJ2-1 | . | 15 | few | TRBV10-3 | TGTGCCATCAGTGAGTCGACCGGAGCCGGGGATGAGCAGTTCTTC | CAISESTGAGDEQFF
TRBJ2-1 | . | 13 | . | TRBV6-1 | TGTGCCAGCAGATGGGGAGACTTCGGTGAGCAGTTCTTC | CASRWGDFGEQFF
TRBJ2-3 | . | 13 | . | TRBV5-1 | TGCGCCAGCAGCCCGGACGGGGGAGATACGCAGTATTTT | CASSPDGGDTQYF
TRBJ2-1 | . | 17 | few | TRBV5-8 | TGTGCCAGCAGCCCGCCGGGTTTTGGGGTAGGCTACAATGAGCAGTTCTTC | CASSPPGFGVGYNEQFF
TRBJ2-1 | TRBD1 | 17 | few | TRBV12-3/TRBV12-4 | TGTGCCAGCAGTTTAATGCGCCGGGACAGGGGGGGTAATGAGCTGTTCTTC | CASSLMRRDRGGNELFF
TRBJ2-1 | TRBD2 | 19 | . | TRBV20-1 | TGCAGTGCTAGATCCCGAGGGACTAGCGGGGGTCTCTCCTACAATGAGCAGTTCTTC | CSARSRGTSGGLSYNEQFF
TRBJ1-2 | . | 16 | . | TRBV6-7 | TGTGCCAGCAGTCATGCTCAGGAGGGGAGAAAAGGAGGCTACACCTTC | CASSHAQEGRKGGYTF
TRBJ2-5 | TRBD2 | 15 | once | TRBV20-1 | TGCAGTGCGCGTACTAGCGGGGGTTTCCAAGAGACCCAGTACTTC | CSARTSGGFQETQYF
TRBJ2-5 | . | 11 | . | TRBV5-1 | TGCGTCAGCAGCGCTGACGAGACCCAGTACTTC | CVSSADETQYF
TRBJ1-2 | . | 16 | . | TRBV3-1 | TGTGCCAGCAGCCAAGATCAGGGAGAGAGACTCGGTGGCTACACCTTC | CASSQDQGERLGGYTF
TRBJ1-5 | TRBD1 | 16 | . | TRBV7-3 | TGTGCCAGCAGCACCCCGGGACAGGGGGCCGGGCAGCCCCAGCATTTT | CASSTPGQGAGQPQHF
TRBJ2-1 | . | 13 | . | TRBV20-1 | TGCAGTGCTAGATCGCCGGTGACGAACGAGCAGTTCTTC | CSARSPVTNEQFF
TRBJ1-5 | . | 16 | . | TRBV6-2/TRBV6-3 | TGTGCCAGCAGTTACTCCCTGGGGGGGCTTGGACAGCCCCAGCATTTT | CASSYSLGGLGQPQHF
TRBJ2-1 | . | 13 | . | TRBV15 | TGTGCCACCAGCAGAGCGGGTGGCAATGAGCAGTTCTTC | CATSRAGGNEQFF
TRBJ2-7 | TRBD1 | 16 | . | TRBV20-1 | TGCAGTGCTAGAGAGAGGCCGGGACAGGGAGACTACGAGCAGTACTTC | CSARERPGQGDYEQYF
TRBJ2-3 | . | 13 | once | TRBV12-3/TRBV12-4 | TGTGCCGGCAGTTTCCGTCGGGAGGATACGCAGTATTTT | CAGSFRREDTQYF
TRBJ2-5 | . | 14 | . | TRBV5-4 | TGTGCCAGCAGCCCTGACAGATTAGGAGAGACCCAGTACTTC | CASSPDRLGETQYF
TRBJ2-1 | . | 15 | . | TRBV4-1 | TGCGCCAGCAGCCCGCGGGATAGGACCCTCAATGAGCAGTTCTTC | CASSPRDRTLNEQFF
TRBJ1-1 | . | 13 | . | TRBV7-2 | TGTGCCAGCAGCTTAGCGGCAGGGCCTGAAGCTTTCTTT | CASSLAAGPEAFF
TRBJ1-1 | . | 14 | once | TRBV6-5 | TGTGCCAGCAGTTACTCGGGAGACAACACTGAAGCTTTCTTT | CASSYSGDNTEAFF
TRBJ1-2 | . | 13 | few | TRBV7-9 | TGTGCCAGCAGCTTAGCAACTAACTATGGCTACACCTTC | CASSLATNYGYTF
TRBJ2-5 | . | 14 | . | TRBV5-1 | TGCGCCAGCAGTTTTAGCGGTTACCAAGAGACCCGGTACTTC | CASSFSGYQETRYF
TRBJ1-2 | . | 14 | . | TRBV6-5 | TGTGCCAGCAGTTGGAAGGGGACCCTCGGGGGCTACACCTTC | CASSWKGTLGGYTF
TRBJ2-1 | . | 15 | . | TRBV5-1 | TGCGCCAGCAGCTTGAGGCCATATACGGGAAATGAGCAGTTCTTC | CASSLRPYTGNEQFF
TRBJ1-4 | . | 16 | . | TRBV4-1 | TGCGCCAGCAGCCAAGAGACCGGGCGGGCTAATGAAAAACTGTTTTTT | CASSQETGRANEKLFF
TRBJ2-6 | . | 14 | . | TRBV3-1 | TGTGCCAGCAGCCCCCGTGACGGGGCCAACGTCCTGACTTTC | CASSPRDGANVLTF
TRBJ2-2 | . | 14 | few | TRBV29-1 | TGCAGCGTTGACGGACAGTCGAACACCGGGGAGCTGTTTTTT | CSVDGQSNTGELFF
TRBJ2-1 | . | 14 | . | TRBV20-1 | TGCAGTGCTGGGGACCTGAGCTCCTACAATGAGCAGTTCTTC | CSAGDLSSYNEQFF
TRBJ1-6 | . | 13 | . | TRBV5-1 | TGCGCCAGCCGGGACACCGATAATTCACCCCTCCACTTT | CASRDTDNSPLHF
TRBJ2-5 | . | 13 | . | TRBV12-3/TRBV12-4 | TGTGCCAGCAATCGCCAGGGAGGAGAGACCCAGTACTTC | CASNRQGGETQYF
TRBJ2-3 | TRBD2 | 16 | . | TRBV5-1 | TGCGCCAGCAGTTCCGGACTAGCGGAATTCACAGATACGCAGTATTTT | CASSSGLAEFTDTQYF
TRBJ2-1 | . | 17 | once | TRBV24-1 | TGTGCCACCAGTGATTACCCTGCGGTAGGTGGGTACAATGAGCAGTTCTTC | CATSDYPAVGGYNEQFF
TRBJ2-1 | TRBD2 | 16 | few | TRBV24-1 | TGTGCCACCAGTGATTGGACTAGCGGGGACGACAGAGAGCAGTTCTTC | CATSDWTSGDDREQFF
TRBJ2-1 | . | 15 | . | TRBV7-6 | TGTGCCAGCAGCTTAGGGGAAGGGGGCTACAATGAGCAGTTCTTC | CASSLGEGGYNEQFF
TRBJ2-7 | . | 15 | few | TRBV5-1 | TGCGCCAGCAGCTCGCCGGCCCATGGTCCCTACGAGCAGTACTTC | CASSSPAHGPYEQYF
TRBJ2-5 | . | 14 | . | TRBV7-9 | TGTGCCAGCAGCTTAGGGAATAATCAAGAGACCCAGTACTTC | CASSLGNNQETQYF
TRBJ2-5 | . | 14 | . | TRBV7-7 | TGTGCCAGCAGCGAGACGCATGCATCTCTGACCCAGTACTTC | CASSETHASLTQYF
TRBJ1-1 | . | 14 | . | TRBV27 | TGTGCCAGCAGGGGGGGGACGGCGAACACTGAAGCTTTCTTT | CASRGGTANTEAFF
TRBJ2-3 | TRBD2 | 17 | . | TRBV4-2 | TGTGCCAGCAGCCGTCCCGCGGGGAGCGGGAGTAAAGATACGCAGTATTTT | CASSRPAGSGSKDTQYF
TRBJ2-3 | . | 15 | . | TRBV6-2/TRBV6-3 | TGTGCCAACCTAGGGGGGATGAATAGGACAGATACGCAGTATTTT | CANLGGMNRTDTQYF
TRBJ2-3 | . | 18 | few | TRBV24-1 | TGTGCCACCAGTGGCCATCGTTCCAGGGGTGGGGGCACAGATGCGCAGTATTTT | CATSGHRSRGGGTDAQYF
TRBJ1-2 | . | 15 | . | TRBV7-9 | TGTGCCAGCAGCTTACTAGGGGCGATCAACTATGGCTACACCTTC | CASSLLGAINYGYTF